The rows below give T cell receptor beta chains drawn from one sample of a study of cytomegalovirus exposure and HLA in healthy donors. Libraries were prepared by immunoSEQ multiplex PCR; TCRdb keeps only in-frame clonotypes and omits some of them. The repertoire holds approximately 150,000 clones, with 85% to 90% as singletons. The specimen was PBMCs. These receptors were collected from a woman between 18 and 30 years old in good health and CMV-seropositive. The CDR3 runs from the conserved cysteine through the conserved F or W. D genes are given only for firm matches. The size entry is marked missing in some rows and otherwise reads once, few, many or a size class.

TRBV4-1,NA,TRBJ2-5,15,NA,TGCGCCAGCAGCCAAGAATTACCAGAGGAGAAGACCCAGTACTTC,CASSQELPEEKTQYF
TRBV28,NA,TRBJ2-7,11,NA,TGTGCCAGCAGTTATTGGCATGAGCAGTACTTC,CASSYWHEQYF
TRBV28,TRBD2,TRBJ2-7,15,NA,TGTGCCAGCAGTGCGGGTAGCGGGAGAGGCTACGAGCAGTACTTC,CASSAGSGRGYEQYF
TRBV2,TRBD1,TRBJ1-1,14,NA,TGTGCCAGCAGTGACCCAGGGGGCGACACTGAAGCTTTCTTT,CASSDPGGDTEAFF
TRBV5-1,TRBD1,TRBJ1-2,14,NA,TGCGCCAGCAGCTTGTACAGGGGGGACTATGGCTACACCTTC,CASSLYRGDYGYTF
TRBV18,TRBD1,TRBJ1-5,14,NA,TGTGCCAGCTCAGCCGGACAGGGGAATCAGCCCCAGCATTTT,CASSAGQGNQPQHF
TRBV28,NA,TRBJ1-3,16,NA,TGTGCCAGCAGTTTAGAGGCCAGCTACTCTGGAAACACCATATATTTT,CASSLEASYSGNTIYF
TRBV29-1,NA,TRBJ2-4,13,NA,TGCAGCGTTCTCAGACTAGCCAAAAACATTCAGTACTTC,CSVLRLAKNIQYF
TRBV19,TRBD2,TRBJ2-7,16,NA,TGTGCCAGTAGTATAGCGAGCGGGATGGCCTCCTACGAGCAGTACTTC,CASSIASGMASYEQYF
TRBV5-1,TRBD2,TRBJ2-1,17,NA,TGCGCCAGCAGACCGCTTAGCGGGACAATAGCCTACAATGAGCAGTTCTTC,CASRPLSGTIAYNEQFF
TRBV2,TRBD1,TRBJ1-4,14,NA,TGTGCCAGCATTAGCGACAGGGGGAATGAAAAACTGTTTTTT,CASISDRGNEKLFF
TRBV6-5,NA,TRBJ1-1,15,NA,TGTGCCAGCAGCCGGGACCGGGGCAGACAGGCTGAAGCTTTCTTT,CASSRDRGRQAEAFF
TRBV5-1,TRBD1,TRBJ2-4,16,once,TGCGCCAGCAGCTTGAACAGGGGGTATGGCAAAAACATTCAGTACTTC,CASSLNRGYGKNIQYF
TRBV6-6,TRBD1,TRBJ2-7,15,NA,TGTGCCAGCAGTCTTGGACAGGGGTTTATATCCGAGCAGTACTTC,CASSLGQGFISEQYF
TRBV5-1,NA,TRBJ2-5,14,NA,TGCGCCAGCAGCCCGGCAGGGTTGAAAGAGACCCAGTACTTC,CASSPAGLKETQYF
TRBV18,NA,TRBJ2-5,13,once,TGTGCCAGCTCACCTACCTATCAAGAGACCCAGTACTTC,CASSPTYQETQYF
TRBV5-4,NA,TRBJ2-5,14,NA,TGTGCCAGCAGGCCGGCAGGCTACATAGAGACCCAGTACTTC,CASRPAGYIETQYF
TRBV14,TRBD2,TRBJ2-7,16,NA,TGTGCCAGCAGCCAAGTGCCTAGCGGGAGGGCCTACGAGCAGTACTTC,CASSQVPSGRAYEQYF
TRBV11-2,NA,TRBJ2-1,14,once,TGTGCCAGCAGCGTGGACGGACAGTACAATGAGCAGTTCTTC,CASSVDGQYNEQFF
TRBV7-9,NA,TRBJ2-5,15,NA,TGTGCCAGCAGCTTTTCCGGGACACGGCAAGAGACCCAGTACTTC,CASSFSGTRQETQYF
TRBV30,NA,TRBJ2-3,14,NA,TGTGCCTGGAGGGGGGGACAGCACACAGATACGCAGTATTTT,CAWRGGQHTDTQYF
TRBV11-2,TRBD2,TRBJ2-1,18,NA,TGTGCCAGCAGCCGGGACAGCCCAAGACTAGCGGGCCCCAATGAGCAGTTCTTC,CASSRDSPRLAGPNEQFF
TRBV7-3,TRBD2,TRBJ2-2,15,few,TGTGCCAGCAGGCTAGCGGGAGCGAGCACCGGGGAGCTGTTTTTT,CASRLAGASTGELFF
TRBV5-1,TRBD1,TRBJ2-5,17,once,TGCGCCAGCAGCTTTACAAACAGGGGAATTAGTTCGGAGACCCAGTACTTC,CASSFTNRGISSETQYF
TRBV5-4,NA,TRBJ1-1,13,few,TGTGCCAGCAGCTTGACTGAGAACACTGAAGCTTTCTTT,CASSLTENTEAFF
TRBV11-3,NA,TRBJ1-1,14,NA,TGTGCCAGCAGCTTGGGAAAACAGGGCGTGGAGGCTTTCTTT,CASSLGKQGVEAFF
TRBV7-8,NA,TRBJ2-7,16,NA,TGTGCCAGCAGCTTCCTACAGACACGGACTTTTTACGAGCAGTACTTC,CASSFLQTRTFYEQYF
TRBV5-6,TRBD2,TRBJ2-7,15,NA,TGTGCCAGCAGCTTGGCCGGGAGGACAACCTACGAGCAGTACTTC,CASSLAGRTTYEQYF
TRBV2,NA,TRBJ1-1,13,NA,TGTGCCAGCAGTGAATCAGGGAGGACTGAAGCTTTCTTT,CASSESGRTEAFF
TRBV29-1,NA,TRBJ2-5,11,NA,TGCAGCGCGGACAGTAGGGAGACCCAGTACTTC,CSADSRETQYF
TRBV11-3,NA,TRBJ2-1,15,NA,TGTGCCAGCAGCTTAGTTAGTTACCTTTACAATGAGCAGTTCTTC,CASSLVSYLYNEQFF
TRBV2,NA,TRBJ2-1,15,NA,TGTGCCAGCAGTGAAGGAGTCAGCGGCTACAATGAGCAGTTCTTC,CASSEGVSGYNEQFF
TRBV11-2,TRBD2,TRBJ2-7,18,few,TGTGCCAGCAGCTTATTAGCGGGAGGGGCCTCAAAGTCCTACGAGCAGTACTTC,CASSLLAGGASKSYEQYF
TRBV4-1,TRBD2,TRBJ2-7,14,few,TGCGCCAGCAGCCGACTAGCGGGAGATTACGAGCAGTACTTC,CASSRLAGDYEQYF
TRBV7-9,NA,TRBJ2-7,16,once,TGTGCCAGCAGCTTAGAAGGTTCGGGAGCTCTTGCCGAGCAGTACTTC,CASSLEGSGALAEQYF
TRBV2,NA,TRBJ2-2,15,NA,TGTGCCAGCAGGCGGCAGAGCATCGACACCGGGGAGCTGTTTTTT,CASRRQSIDTGELFF
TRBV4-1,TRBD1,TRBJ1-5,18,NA,TGCGCCAGCAGCCAAGATAACAGATGGGGACAGGGTGGTCAGCCCCAGCATTTT,CASSQDNRWGQGGQPQHF
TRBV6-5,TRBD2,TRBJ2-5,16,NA,TGTGCCAGCAGTTATCGCGGACTAGCGGGAGTTGAGACCCAGTACTTC,CASSYRGLAGVETQYF
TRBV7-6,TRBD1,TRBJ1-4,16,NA,TGTGCCAGCAGCTCTCGCCTCGGACAGGGGGCGTACGAACTGTTTTTT,CASSSRLGQGAYELFF
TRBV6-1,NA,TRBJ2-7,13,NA,TGTGCCAGCAGCCGGGGGATCGGCTACGAGCAGTACTTC,CASSRGIGYEQYF
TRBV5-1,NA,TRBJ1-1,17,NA,TGCGCCAGCAGCTTGGAACTACAGGGCTCCATGAACACTGAAGCTTTCTTT,CASSLELQGSMNTEAFF
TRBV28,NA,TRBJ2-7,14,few,TGTGCCAGCAGTTTGGGGGGGCGCGAGAACGAGCAGTACTTC,CASSLGGRENEQYF
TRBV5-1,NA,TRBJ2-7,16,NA,TGCGCCAGCAGCTTGGATCCTGGCGGGGTCACCTACGAGCAGTACTTC,CASSLDPGGVTYEQYF
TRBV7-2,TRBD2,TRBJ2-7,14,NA,TGTGCCAGCAGCCGGACTAGCGGATCCTACGAGCAGTACTTC,CASSRTSGSYEQYF
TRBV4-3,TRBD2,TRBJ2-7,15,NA,TGCGCCAGCAGCAATCCGGGACTAGCGGGAGGGGAGCAGTACTTC,CASSNPGLAGGEQYF
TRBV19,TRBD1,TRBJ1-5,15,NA,TGTGCCAGTACTTTCGGACAGGGTTATAATCAGCCCCAGCATTTT,CASTFGQGYNQPQHF
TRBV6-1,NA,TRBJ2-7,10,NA,TGTGCCAGCAACATATACGAGCAGTACTTC,CASNIYEQYF
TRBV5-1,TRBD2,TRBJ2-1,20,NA,TGCGCCAGCAGCCTCCGCTATAGGGCGGGAGAGCCCATTGGAGTTGGTGAGCAGTTCTTC,CASSLRYRAGEPIGVGEQFF
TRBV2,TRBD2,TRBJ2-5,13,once,TGTGCCAGCGCCCTAGCGGGAGGAGAGACCCAGTACTTC,CASALAGGETQYF
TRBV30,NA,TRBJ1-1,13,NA,TGTGCCTGGAGTGTAGACATAAACACTGAAGCTTTCTTT,CAWSVDINTEAFF
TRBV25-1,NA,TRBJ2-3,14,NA,TGTGCCAGCAGTTCCAGCAGGGTCACAGATACGCAGTATTTT,CASSSSRVTDTQYF
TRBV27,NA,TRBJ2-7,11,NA,TGTGCCAGCAGCCCATCCTACGAGCAGTACTTC,CASSPSYEQYF
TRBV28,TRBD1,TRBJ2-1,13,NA,TGTGCCAGTAAGGACAGGGCCTCCAATGAGCAGTTCTTC,CASKDRASNEQFF
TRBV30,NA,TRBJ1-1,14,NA,TGTGCCTGGAGTGGGGAGGGGGGGAACACTGAAGCTTTCTTT,CAWSGEGGNTEAFF